A selection of T cell receptor beta chains follows, all from one sample in a study of T cells in Graves' hyperthyroidism and ophthalmopathy. TCRdb re-derived calls from the multiplex PCR reads in MiXCR, one entry per CDR3 protein. The sample records approximately 640,000 distinct CDR3 sequences, 45% being singletons. The sequencing sample was made of peripheral blood or thyroid tissue (not recorded which). The receptor source for this set is an adult man with Graves' disease, either hyperthyroidism or ophthalmopathy (not recorded which). Each CDR3 is given with its conserved first and last residue. D genes are given only for firm matches. Expanded clones get a size class; other rows say once, few or many, or leave the size out.

D gene,J gene,V gene,clone size,CDR3 protein,CDR3 DNA
TRBD1,TRBJ1-1,TRBV29-1,-,CSVEGQGASEAFF,TGCAGCGTTGAGGGACAGGGGGCCTCTGAAGCTTTCTTT
TRBD1,TRBJ1-1,TRBV5-1,-,CASSERQGRNTEAFF,TGCGCCAGCAGCGAAAGACAGGGGAGGAACACTGAAGCTTTCTTT
-,TRBJ1-6,TRBV20-1,few,CSARGQLRDNSPLHF,TGCAGTGCTAGGGGGCAGTTAAGGGATAATTCACCCCTCCACTTT
-,TRBJ1-5,TRBV25-1,-,CASSQIGAEPQHF,TGTGCCAGCAGCCAAATCGGGGCGGAGCCCCAGCATTTT
-,TRBJ2-2,TRBV15,many,CATSRDWGERDTGELFF,TGTGCCACCAGCAGAGATTGGGGGGAGAGAGACACCGGGGAGCTGTTTTTT
-,TRBJ1-2,TRBV29-1,many,CSVQDSLNYGYTF,TGCAGCGTTCAGGACAGCCTTAACTATGGCTACACCTTC
-,TRBJ1-3,TRBV20-1,-,CSAPLGGNTIYF,TGCAGTGCCCCGCTGGGTGGAAACACCATATATTTT
-,TRBJ1-5,TRBV24-1,many,CATSAHRDQPQHF,TGTGCCACCAGCGCACACAGAGATCAGCCCCAGCATTTT
-,TRBJ1-1,TRBV13,few,CASSFPSFTEAFF,TGTGCCAGCAGCTTCCCCTCTTTCACTGAAGCTTTCTTT
TRBD1,TRBJ1-6,TRBV25-1,many,CASRVGQVISPLHF,TGTGCCAGCAGGGTCGGACAGGTGATTTCACCCCTCCACTTT
-,TRBJ1-3,TRBV7-2,-,CASSTKPQGNTIYF,TGTGCCAGCAGCACCAAGCCCCAGGGAAACACCATATATTTT
TRBD2,TRBJ2-5,TRBV7-8,-,CASSPRTSGSYRTQYF,TGTGCCAGCAGTCCCCGGACTAGCGGGAGTTACAGGACCCAGTACTTC
TRBD2,TRBJ2-7,TRBV20-1,many,CSAIRLAGDVEQYF,TGCAGTGCCATACGACTAGCGGGGGATGTTGAGCAGTACTTC
-,TRBJ1-1,TRBV7-8,few,CASSSTGEGTEAFF,TGTGCCAGCAGCTCTACTGGGGAGGGCACTGAAGCTTTCTTT
-,TRBJ1-2,TRBV10-3,-,CANGGNYGYTF,TGTGCCAATGGGGGCAACTATGGCTACACCTTC
TRBD2,TRBJ2-5,TRBV10-1,-,CAISPVNTGLAETQYF,TGTGCCATCAGTCCCGTTAATACCGGACTAGCGGAGACCCAGTACTTC
-,TRBJ1-1,TRBV20-1,few,CSASIALNTEAFF,TGCAGTGCTAGTATCGCCCTGAACACTGAAGCTTTCTTT
-,TRBJ1-1,TRBV7-2,few,CASSHWGFGPLDSEAFF,TGTGCCAGCAGCCATTGGGGCTTTGGGCCACTGGACTCTGAAGCTTTCTTT
-,TRBJ2-2,TRBV14,-,CASSLGTGWGSTTGELFF,TGTGCCAGCAGCCTCGGTACAGGGTGGGGATCTACGACCGGGGAGCTGTTTTTT
-,TRBJ2-7,TRBV29-1,many,CSVVTGNDEQYF,TGCAGCGTTGTCACAGGGAATGACGAGCAGTACTTC
TRBD1,TRBJ1-3,TRBV10-3,-,CAISPGQGDSGDTIYF,TGTGCCATCAGTCCCGGACAGGGGGATTCTGGAGACACCATATATTTT
-,TRBJ2-5,TRBV10-2,-,CASSYLAIETQYF,TGCGCCAGCAGCTATCTAGCGATCGAGACCCAGTACTTC
-,TRBJ1-5,TRBV19,many,CASEPMTGDQPQHF,TGTGCCAGTGAGCCTATGACAGGAGATCAGCCCCAGCATTTT
TRBD1,TRBJ1-5,TRBV19,-,CAGWVAGGSNQPQHF,TGTGCCGGATGGGTCGCAGGGGGCTCCAATCAGCCCCAGCATTTT
TRBD2,TRBJ2-6,TRBV9,-,CASSEGTSGTGSGANVLTF,TGTGCCAGCAGCGAGGGGACTAGCGGGACGGGCTCTGGGGCCAACGTCCTGACTTTC
-,TRBJ2-2,TRBV25-1,-,CASTSTRGENTGELFF,TGTGCCAGCACCTCCACCAGGGGGGAGAACACCGGGGAGCTGTTTTTT
-,TRBJ1-5,TRBV7-2,many,CASSLAGTTNQPQHF,TGTGCCAGCAGCTTAGCCGGGACAACCAATCAGCCCCAGCATTTT
TRBD1,TRBJ1-2,TRBV25-1,-,CASSRTGTAERGYTF,TGTGCCAGCAGTAGGACCGGGACAGCCGAGAGAGGCTACACCTTC
TRBD1,TRBJ1-5,TRBV2,-,CATKQGRGQPQHF,TGTGCCACCAAACAGGGGCGGGGGCAGCCCCAGCATTTT
-,TRBJ2-5,TRBV25-1,-,CASSEGTSRGETQYF,TGTGCCAGCAGTGAAGGAACTAGCCGGGGCGAGACCCAGTACTTC
TRBD1,TRBJ1-4,TRBV7-8,many,CASSRGTVNEKLFF,TGTGCCAGCAGCCGCGGGACAGTTAATGAAAAACTGTTTTTT
-,TRBJ1-6,TRBV12-3/TRBV12-4,few,CASSLQFSPLHF,TGTGCCAGCAGTTTGCAGTTTTCACCCCTCCACTTT
-,TRBJ1-4,TRBV5-1,-,CASSLTEGEKLFF,TGCGCCAGCAGCTTGACAGAGGGTGAAAAACTGTTTTTT
-,TRBJ1-1,TRBV2,-,CASTETVNTEAFF,TGTGCCAGCACAGAAACAGTGAACACTGAAGCTTTCTTT
TRBD1,TRBJ2-7,TRBV6-5,-,CASRTTGGDYEQYF,TGTGCCAGCAGAACTACAGGGGGAGACTACGAGCAGTACTTC
TRBD2,TRBJ2-2,TRBV20-1,few,CSARDELAAGELFF,TGCAGTGCTAGAGATGAACTAGCGGCCGGGGAGCTGTTTTTT
TRBD1,TRBJ1-1,TRBV9,-,CASSVGPGQGSTEAFF,TGTGCCAGCAGCGTAGGCCCTGGACAGGGCTCGACTGAAGCTTTCTTT
-,TRBJ1-4,TRBV6-1,few,CASRSGTSNEKLFF,TGTGCCAGCAGATCCGGGACCTCGAATGAAAAACTGTTTTTT
TRBD1,TRBJ1-4,TRBV15,once,CATSRGTGYEKLFF,TGTGCCACCAGCAGAGGGACAGGTTACGAAAAACTGTTTTTT
-,TRBJ1-5,TRBV24-1,many,CATSDGGALGNQPQHF,TGTGCCACCAGTGATGGCGGGGCTTTGGGCAATCAGCCCCAGCATTTT
-,TRBJ1-3,TRBV20-1,-,CSARDSGLGGISGNTIYF,TGCAGTGCTAGAGATTCAGGTTTGGGCGGGATCTCTGGAAACACCATATATTTT
TRBD1,TRBJ1-5,TRBV15,-,CATSNTGGGQPQHF,TGTGCCACCAGCAATACAGGGGGAGGTCAGCCCCAGCATTTT
-,TRBJ2-7,TRBV5-5,many,CASSEPSDEQYF,TGTGCCAGCAGCGAGCCGTCGGACGAGCAGTACTTC
TRBD2,TRBJ2-7,TRBV20-1,-,CSARDLAGEEQYF,TGCAGTGCTAGAGACCTAGCGGGAGAAGAGCAGTACTTC
TRBD1,TRBJ2-7,TRBV19,-,CASKTDRDSYEQYF,TGTGCCAGTAAAACCGACAGGGACTCCTACGAGCAGTACTTC
TRBD2,TRBJ2-2,TRBV10-3,-,CASGTLAGEAGELFF,TGTGCCTCCGGGACTCTAGCGGGAGAGGCCGGGGAGCTGTTTTTT
-,TRBJ2-5,TRBV24-1,many,CATSDGGGGGLGETQYF,TGTGCCACCAGTGATGGAGGAGGGGGCGGGCTCGGAGAGACCCAGTACTTC
TRBD1,TRBJ1-2,TRBV7-9,-,CASSIGTGLGSDGYTF,TGTGCCAGCAGCATAGGGACAGGCCTCGGTTCGGATGGCTACACCTTC